The rows below give T cell receptor beta chains drawn from one sample of a study of tumor-infiltrating lymphocytes in localized non-small cell lung cancer. Data came from immunoSEQ multiplex PCR; TCRdb stores just in-frame clones and leaves some out. The sample includes 12,000 or so clones, approximately 84% of them seen just once. Sequencing input: lung tumor tissue. All receptors derive from a human donor with non-small cell lung cancer. The CDR3 runs from the conserved cysteine through the conserved F or W. A D gene is named only where the DNA matches it firmly. The size field is filled for only some rows; it gives once, few, many or a size class.

J gene | V gene | clone size | D gene | CDR3 protein | CDR3 DNA
TRBJ1-4 | TRBV5-6 | - | - | CASSERDPLNEKLFF | TGTGCCAGCAGCGAACGGGACCCACTTAATGAAAAACTGTTTTTT
TRBJ2-1 | TRBV5-4 | - | TRBD2 | CASSPGGVTLNNEQFF | TGTGCCAGCAGCCCCGGGGGGGTAACTCTCAACAATGAGCAGTTCTTC
TRBJ2-5 | TRBV7-2 | - | - | CASSLKGAQETQYF | TGTGCCAGCAGCTTAAAAGGGGCACAAGAGACCCAGTACTTC
TRBJ1-5 | TRBV2 | - | - | CASKAGEYSNQPQHF | TGTGCCAGCAAGGCAGGGGAATATAGCAATCAGCCCCAGCATTTT
TRBJ2-7 | TRBV7-6 | - | - | CASSLGTYEQYF | TGTGCCAGCAGCTTAGGGACCTACGAGCAGTACTTC
TRBJ1-1 | TRBV27 | - | TRBD1 | CASSSWTGGDTEAFF | TGTGCCAGCAGTTCATGGACAGGGGGAGATACTGAAGCTTTCTTT
TRBJ2-2 | TRBV6-1 | - | - | CASNYIGELFF | TGTGCCAGCAATTATATCGGGGAGCTGTTTTTT
TRBJ2-2 | TRBV7-9 | - | - | CASSLALGISTGELFF | TGTGCCAGCAGCTTAGCGCTGGGTATAAGCACCGGGGAGCTGTTTTTT
TRBJ1-4 | TRBV6-5 | - | - | CASSLSEVSHEKLFF | TGTGCCAGCAGTTTGTCGGAAGTAAGCCATGAAAAACTGTTTTTT
TRBJ1-1 | TRBV2 | - | - | CASSGNKGAEAFF | TGTGCCAGCAGTGGAAACAAAGGAGCTGAAGCTTTCTTT
TRBJ2-7 | TRBV6-4 | - | TRBD2 | CASSSQGLAGRGKRRKQYF | TGTGCCAGCAGTTCCCAAGGACTAGCGGGGAGAGGGAAGCGACGAAAGCAGTACTTC
TRBJ2-7 | TRBV5-4 | - | TRBD1 | CASSLQGQGIYEQYF | TGTGCCAGCAGCTTGCAGGGACAGGGGATCTACGAGCAGTACTTC
TRBJ2-7 | TRBV7-9 | few | - | CASSSTFLTDRVSYEQYF | TGTGCCAGCAGCTCAACCTTTTTAACCGATAGAGTCTCCTACGAGCAGTACTTC
TRBJ2-1 | TRBV7-9 | - | TRBD2 | CASSPGTSGRYVSYNEQFF | TGTGCCAGCAGCCCTGGGACTAGCGGGAGGTACGTCTCGTACAATGAGCAGTTCTTC
TRBJ1-3 | TRBV6-1 | - | - | CASSASGRGNTIYF | TGTGCCAGCAGTGCGTCGGGTCGTGGAAACACCATATATTTT
TRBJ2-7 | TRBV10-3 | - | TRBD2 | CAISGLAGVSGQYF | TGTGCCATCAGTGGACTAGCGGGAGTAAGCGGGCAGTACTTC
TRBJ1-2 | TRBV28 | - | - | CASTKTAYGYTF | TGTGCCAGCACCAAGACGGCCTATGGCTACACCTTC
TRBJ1-1 | TRBV6-1 | few | TRBD1 | CASSNRGNTEAFF | TGTGCCAGCAGTAACAGGGGGAACACTGAAGCTTTCTTT
TRBJ2-7 | TRBV4-2 | once | - | CASSLGLDFSYEQYF | TGTGCCAGCAGCCTGGGGCTGGACTTCTCCTACGAGCAGTACTTC
TRBJ2-7 | TRBV18 | - | - | CASSPDSFNEQYF | TGTGCCAGCTCACCAGACAGCTTCAATGAGCAGTACTTC
TRBJ2-1 | TRBV5-4 | once | - | CASSLRSGAYNEQFF | TGTGCCAGCAGCCTCAGGAGCGGCGCCTACAATGAGCAGTTCTTC
TRBJ1-5 | TRBV5-1 | medium-sized | - | CASSLGGSSEPQHF | TGCGCCAGCAGCTTAGGCGGCTCTTCGGAGCCCCAGCATTTT
TRBJ2-1 | TRBV7-2 | - | TRBD2 | CASSLSGRAGYEQFF | TGTGCCAGCAGCTTGTCCGGGAGGGCCGGGTATGAGCAGTTCTTC
TRBJ2-7 | TRBV27 | - | - | CASSLGTGGDEQYF | TGTGCCAGCAGTTTAGGGACGGGGGGCGACGAGCAGTACTTC
TRBJ1-1 | TRBV10-3 | once | - | CAISGQTYGNTEAFF | TGTGCCATCAGTGGCCAAACCTACGGGAACACTGAAGCTTTCTTT
TRBJ1-1 | TRBV5-4 | - | TRBD1 | CASSLNRGVGAEAFF | TGTGCCAGCAGCTTAAACAGGGGGGTAGGCGCTGAAGCTTTCTTT
TRBJ1-4 | TRBV29-1 | - | - | CSVEADNEKLFF | TGCAGCGTTGAGGCTGATAATGAAAAACTGTTTTTT